The 26 T cell receptor beta chains listed next were all sequenced from one sample in a study of T cells in localized non-small cell lung cancer. Measured with immunoSEQ multiplex PCR; TCRdb has only the in-frame clones, and not every one. This sample has roughly 40,000 clones, with 65% to 90% found just once. The sequences come from peripheral blood mononuclear cells, collected before any cancer treatment. The receptors shown here come from a male donor at least 60 years old with stage II lung adenocarcinoma.

The chain uses TRBV5-4 and TRBJ2-5; possibly TRBD2 for D (5 bases). There are 13 residues in the CDR3. Germline V lookup: CDR1 SGHNT, CDR2 YYREEE (reference sequence). V was cut by 0 bases and J by 7 bases, with 10 bases left in between. This CDR3 is CASSLGTEGTQYF. The CDR3 DNA reads TGTGCCAGCAGCTTGGGAACCGAGGGGACCCAGTACTTC.

This chain uses TRBV28 with TRBJ1-5, with D uncertain. V was clipped by 6 bases and J by 5 bases, with 26 bases between them. In germline, CDR1 is MDHEN, CDR2 SYDVKM. The CDR3 consists of 18 residues. CDR3 residues: CASSQYGKMELRDQPQHF. DNA of the CDR3: TGTGCCAGCAGCCAGTACGGGAAAATGGAGCTAAGAGATCAGCCCCAGCATTTT. Complete variable domain (other parts from reference TRBV28 and TRBJ1-5): DVKVTQSSRYLVKRTGEKVFLECVQDMDHENMFWYRQDPGLGLRLIYFSYDVKMKEKGDIPEGYSVSREKKERFSLILESASTNQTSMYLCASSQYGKMELRDQPQHFGDGTRLSIL.

The J gene is TRBJ1-5, the V gene TRBV6-5; TRBD1 aligns across 8 bases. CDR1 is MNHEY and CDR2 is SVGAGI in the germline V gene. Unmatched junction bases numbered 7, after V lost 5 bases and J lost 7 bases. The CDR3 is 14 amino acids. CDR3 amino acids: CASSQTGGRQPQHF. For the CDR3, the DNA is TGTGCCAGCAGTCAAACAGGGGGAAGGCAGCCCCAGCATTTT.

The chain combines TRBV11-3 with TRBJ2-1; D may be TRBD1 (5 bases). With 1 base removed from V and 7 bases from J, the gap between germline ends came to 14 bases. Germline CDR1 reads SGHNT; CDR2 reads YENEEA. The CDR3 spans 15 residues. The CDR3 spells CASSLGPTPGNEQFF. DNA for the CDR3: TGTGCCAGCAGCTTAGGGCCGACCCCAGGGAATGAGCAGTTCTTC.

This clone has only one observation. The rearrangement uses TRBV5-1 and TRBJ1-2; D is ambiguous. V shed 3 bases and J shed 6 bases, with 18 bases lying between them. The CDR3 extends over 15 amino acids. Germline V CDR1 and CDR2: SGHRS, YFSETQ. The CDR3: CASSSLGSHSNGYTF. The CDR3 DNA sequence: TGCGCCAGCAGCTCCTTAGGGAGCCACTCTAATGGCTACACCTTC. The variable domain in full, completed from reference TRBV5-1 and TRBJ1-2, reads KAGVTQTPRYLIKTRGQQVTLSCSPISGHRSVSWYQQTPGQGLQFLFEYFSETQRNKGNFPGRFSGRQFSNSRSEMNVSTLELGDSALYLCASSSLGSHSNGYTFGSGTRLTVV.

The CDR3 loop is CASSVDGEETQYF. In DNA form, the CDR3 reads TGTGCCAGTAGTGTGGACGGTGAAGAGACCCAGTACTTC. The V and J genes are TRBV19 and TRBJ2-5; D call uncertain. The CDR3 sequence is 13 residues long. Germline CDR1 reads LNHDA; CDR2 reads SQIVND (reference sequence). V was clipped by 5 bases and J by 3 bases, with 10 bases between them.

J is TRBJ2-7 and V is TRBV12-5, with D tentatively TRBD1 (6 bases). V was shortened by 7 bases and J by 5 bases, with 9 bases between the two germline ends. This CDR3 has 11 amino acids. From germline, CDR1 is LGHNT and CDR2 FRNRAP. The CDR3 reads CASDGGHEQYF. In DNA form, the CDR3 reads TGTGCTAGTGATGGGGGCCACGAGCAGTACTTC.

The V call is TRBV5-6, the J call TRBJ2-4; tentative D call: TRBD1 (5 bases). Trimming stripped 3 bases from V and 0 bases from J, with 13 bases between. The CDR3 extends over 16 amino acids. Germline lookup yields CDR1 SGHDT and CDR2 YYEEEE. DNA of the CDR3: TGTGCCAGCAGCTGGGGAAATCAGGGAGCCAAAAACATTCAGTACTTC. Residues: CASSWGNQGAKNIQYF.

J is TRBJ2-7 and V is TRBV14; TRBD1 is a possible D gene (5 bases). V was cut by 5 bases and J by 3 bases, with 8 bases left in between. Germline V lookup: CDR1 SGHDN, CDR2 FVKESK. The CDR3 sequence is 12 residues long. CDR3 sequence (DNA): TGTGCCAGCAGCTCCCAGGGCTACGAGCAGTACTTC. It is translated as CASSSQGYEQYF.

The V call is TRBV27, the J call TRBJ1-2; D unclear. There are 13 residues in the CDR3. Germline CDR1 and CDR2: MNHEY and SMNVEV (reference sequence). The V end lost 3 bases, the J end lost 4 bases, and 9 bases lay between the germline ends. As DNA, the CDR3 is TGTGCCAGCAGTTTTGGGCCGAGCTATGGCTACACCTTC. The encoded protein is CASSFGPSYGYTF.

This clone occurred a few times. J is TRBJ2-3 and V is TRBV5-1; D not resolved. The CDR3 sequence is 14 residues long. Looked up from germline, CDR1 is SGHRS and CDR2 is YFSETQ. The germline V and J ends were trimmed by 0 bases and 2 bases, with 7 bases remaining between them. CDR3 nucleotides: TGCGCCAGCAGCTTGGCCCGGAACACAGATACGCAGTATTTT. It translates to CASSLARNTDTQYF.

J is TRBJ2-7 and V is TRBV7-9, with no clear D. V lost 6 bases, J lost 4 bases, and 13 bases lay in between. The CDR3 length is 13 residues. Germline V gene lookup returns CDR1 SEHNR and CDR2 FQNEAQ (reference sequence). This CDR3 reads CASSLGDRYEQYF. The DNA for the CDR3 is TGTGCCAGCAGTCTTGGGGATCGGTACGAGCAGTACTTC. The whole variable domain, filled in from reference TRBV7-9 and TRBJ2-7, reads DTGVSQNPRHKITKRGQNVTFRCDPISEHNRLYWYRQTLGQGPEFLTYFQNEAQLEKSRLLSDRFSAERPKGSFSTLEIQRTEQGDSAMYLCASSLGDRYEQYFGPGTRLTVT.

This chain connects TRBV28 to TRBJ1-1; D gene unclear. The V end lost 6 bases, the J end lost 2 bases, and 10 bases lay between the germline ends. The germline gives CDR1 MDHEN, CDR2 SYDVKM. This CDR3 has 13 residues. CDR3 in amino acids: CASRLDLNTEAFF. CDR3 DNA sequence: TGTGCCAGCAGATTAGACCTCAACACTGAAGCTTTCTTT.

The chain combines TRBV5-1 with TRBJ1-4, with 8 nucleotides matching TRBD1. This CDR3 is 15 amino acids long. Trimming cost V 0 bases and J 8 bases; bases outside gene matches: 6. CDR1 is SGHRS, CDR2 YFSETQ, per germline. CDR3 nucleotides: TGCGCCAGCAGCTTGGGGCAGGGGGCGCGAGAAAAACTGTTTTTT. It codes for CASSLGQGAREKLFF.

V and J are TRBV4-2 and TRBJ2-5; possibly TRBD1 or TRBD2 for D (7 bases each). The J call may be incorrect, as the DNA end agrees better with TRBJ2-7. The CDR3 has 12 amino acids. The germline CDR1 and CDR2 sequences are LGHNA and YNFKEQ. CDR3 sequence: CASSPRGGEQYF. The CDR3 coding sequence is TGTGCCAGCAGCCCCAGGGGGGGCGAGCAGTACTTC.

The rearrangement links TRBV6-5 to TRBJ1-1; TRBD1 might be the D (5 bases). The germline V gene has CDR1 MNHEY and CDR2 SVGAGI. The CDR3 is 16 residues long. Deletions cut 2 bases from V and 2 bases from J, with 15 bases between. The CDR3 DNA reads TGTGCCAGCAGTTACCCGCCGGGACGGGGTAACACTGAAGCTTTCTTT. This sequence encodes CASSYPPGRGNTEAFF.

The rearrangement uses TRBV5-6 and TRBJ2-1; no clear D gene. V was cut by 4 bases and J by 9 bases, with 20 bases left in between. Germline V gene data show CDR1 as SGHDT and CDR2 as YYEEEE. CDR3 length: 15 amino acids. CDR3 sequence: CASSRFLGPLGEQFF. CDR3 coding DNA: TGTGCCAGCAGCCGGTTTCTGGGCCCCTTGGGTGAGCAGTTCTTC. Together with reference TRBV5-6 and TRBJ2-1, the CDR3 gives the full variable domain: DAGVTQSPTHLIKTRGQQVTLRCSPKSGHDTVSWYQQALGQGPQFIFQYYEEEERQRGNFPDRFSGHQFPNYSSELNVNALLLGDSALYLCASSRFLGPLGEQFFGPGTRLTVL.

The chain links TRBV6-1 to TRBJ1-2; TRBD1 is a possible D gene (5 bases). CDR1 is MNHNS and CDR2 is SASEGT in the germline V gene. Trimming took 5 bases from V and 5 from J, leaving 9 bases between them. This CDR3 has 12 amino acids. DNA for the CDR3: TGTGCCAGCAGTAAGGGGTCATATGGCTACACCTTC. Its translation is CASSKGSYGYTF.

This clone showed up just a few times. The genes are TRBV27 and TRBJ2-1; no clear D gene. V lost 3 bases, J lost 8 bases, and 11 bases lay in between. Germline V gene sequence: CDR1 MNHEY, CDR2 SMNVEV (reference sequence). The CDR3 contains 13 residues. CDR3 sequence reads: CASSFLYSYEQFF. CDR3 DNA: TGTGCCAGCAGTTTCCTCTATAGCTATGAGCAGTTCTTC.

This chain uses TRBV6-5 with TRBJ1-5; D possibly corresponds to TRBD1 (6 bases). Trimming stripped 5 bases from V and 4 bases from J, with 12 bases between. Germline V gene sequence: CDR1 MNHEY, CDR2 SVGAGI. The CDR3 sequence is 14 residues long. As DNA, the CDR3 is TGTGCCAGCAGTCAGGGGATACTAAATCAGCCCCAGCATTTT. It is translated as CASSQGILNQPQHF.

As DNA, the CDR3 is TGTGCCAGCAGCCTAAGACAGGGCCGTGAGGGCTACACCTTC. Translated: CASSLRQGREGYTF. The chain links TRBV7-2 to TRBJ1-2; 7 nucleotides agree with TRBD1. This CDR3 is 14 amino acids long. Germline V CDR1 and CDR2: SGHTA, FQGNSA. Trimming cost V 5 bases and J 8 bases; bases outside gene matches: 11.

This clone was found once. The chain uses TRBV5-4 and TRBJ2-1, with 8 bases that match TRBD2. The CDR3 runs to 15 residues. The V segment lost 1 base and the J segment 4 bases; nucleotides outside the gene matches: 4. Germline values: CDR1 SGHNT, CDR2 YYREEE (reference sequence). The CDR3 protein is CASSLILAEYNEQFF. Here the CDR3 DNA reads TGTGCCAGCAGCTTGATACTAGCGGAATACAATGAGCAGTTCTTC.

The rearrangement uses TRBV11-1 and TRBJ2-3; TRBD2 might be the D (5 bases). The CDR3 spans 15 residues. V shed 4 bases and J shed 4 bases, with 15 bases lying between them. Germline lookup yields CDR1 SGHAT and CDR2 FQDESV (reference sequence). DNA of the CDR3: TGTGCCAGCAGCTACAGAGGGCGCGTACCAGATACGCAGTATTTT. Its translation is CASSYRGRVPDTQYF.

V is TRBV9 and J is TRBJ2-2, with D uncertain. The V end lost 4 bases, the J end lost 5 bases, and 6 bases lay between the germline ends. The CDR3 sequence is 12 residues long. Germline CDR1 SGDLS, CDR2 YYNGEE. The CDR3 coding sequence is TGTGCCAGCAGCCTCTGGACCGGGGAGCTGTTTTTT. This gives the protein CASSLWTGELFF. Using reference TRBV9 and TRBJ2-2 for the parts outside the CDR3, the full variable domain is DSGVTQTPKHLITATGQRVTLRCSPRSGDLSVYWYQQSLDQGLQFLIQYYNGEERAKGNILERFSAQQFPDLHSELNLSSLELGDSALYFCASSLWTGELFFGEGSRLTVL.

The count of this clone is one. The V gene is TRBV30, the J gene TRBJ1-4; perhaps TRBD1 as D (5 bases). CDR3 size: 14 residues. V was clipped by 1 base and J by 3 bases, with 9 bases between them. Germline-derived CDR1 and CDR2 are GTSNPN and SVGIG (reference sequence). The CDR3 nucleotides are TGTGCCTGGAGTGGTAGGGGCTCTAATGAAAAACTGTTTTTT. As protein: CAWSGRGSNEKLFF.

The chain couples TRBV27 to TRBJ1-4, with 11 bases fitting TRBD1. J was trimmed by 7 bases and V by 0 bases; bases with no gene match: 1. This CDR3 has 15 residues. Germline CDR1 reads MNHEY; CDR2 reads SMNVEV (reference sequence). CDR3: CASSLSDRGREKLFF. CDR3 DNA sequence: TGTGCCAGCAGTTTATCGGACAGGGGGCGTGAAAAACTGTTTTTT.